Listed below are T cell receptor beta chains from one sample, sequenced in a study of CD8 T cells in ankylosing spondylitis. TCRdb redid the calling of the 5' RACE reads with MiXCR, one entry per CDR3 protein. The sample carries 290,000 or so distinct CDR3 sequences, 20% recorded once. Sequencing was done on a sample of blood, either unsorted or a sorted T cell fraction (not recorded which). The receptors were sampled from a female donor with ankylosing spondylitis or in good health (not recorded which). CDR3s include the opening cysteine and the closing phenylalanine or tryptophan. A D gene is named only where the DNA matches it firmly. Only some rows state a clone size, as once, few, many or a class for expanded clones.

V	D	size	J	DNA	CDR3
TRBV6-5	-	-	TRBJ2-3	TGTGCCAGCAGTTACTCGAGGCCGGGAGATACGCAGTATTTT	CASSYSRPGDTQYF
TRBV11-3	TRBD2	-	TRBJ2-1	TGTGCCAGCAGCTTCCGGGAGGGGGACAATGAGCAGTTCTTC	CASSFREGDNEQFF
TRBV28	-	many	TRBJ1-2	TGTGCCAGCAGTTCGACCGTTCTCTCTGGTAACTATGGCTACACCTTC	CASSSTVLSGNYGYTF
TRBV20-1	-	few	TRBJ2-7	TGCAGTGCTAGAGATATCGGGACCCCCCCCTATGAGCAGTACTTC	CSARDIGTPPYEQYF
TRBV20-1	TRBD2	many	TRBJ2-3	TGCAGTGCTCCTAGCGGGAGGGGCACAGATACGCAGTATTTT	CSAPSGRGTDTQYF
TRBV6-1	-	once	TRBJ2-7	TGTGCCAGCAGTGAGACGGTGAGGGGAAGCTACGAGCAGTACTTC	CASSETVRGSYEQYF
TRBV30	-	-	TRBJ2-1	TGTGCCTGGAGTGTACCTTTAGGTAGCAGGTCGCGGCAGTTCTTC	CAWSVPLGSRSRQFF
TRBV20-1	TRBD1	few	TRBJ2-2	TGCAGTGCTAGAGATTCGGACAGGGAGAGCGGGGAGCTGTTTTTT	CSARDSDRESGELFF
TRBV9	TRBD2	-	TRBJ2-1	TGTGCCAGCAGCGTAGGGGGGGAGGGGAACAATGAGCAGTTCTTC	CASSVGGEGNNEQFF
TRBV29-1	-	many	TRBJ1-1	TGCAGCGCGCTATTGTTCCTGAACACTGAAGCTTTCTTT	CSALLFLNTEAFF
TRBV6-5	-	-	TRBJ1-1	TGTGCCAGCGGGGGCTTCGAGAAGGCTTTCTTT	CASGGFEKAFF
TRBV20-1	-	-	TRBJ1-5	TGCAGTGCTAGTTCGTCCGGATTCGATCAGCCCCAGCATTTT	CSASSSGFDQPQHF
TRBV6-5	-	-	TRBJ2-5	TGTGCCAGCAGTTACTCGTTTAGGTTGAGGGAGACCCAGTACTTC	CASSYSFRLRETQYF
TRBV12-3/TRBV12-4	TRBD2	few	TRBJ2-1	TGTGCCAGCAGTCAACTAGCGGGATGGGTAAATGAGCAGTTCTTC	CASSQLAGWVNEQFF
TRBV5-1	TRBD2	-	TRBJ2-1	TGCGCCAGCAGGAGGGCGGGAGGTAATGAGCAGTTCTTC	CASRRAGGNEQFF
TRBV24-1	-	-	TRBJ1-1	TGTGCCACTCGGAGTAGAGGTGAAGCTTTCTTT	CATRSRGEAFF
TRBV10-3	-	few	TRBJ1-2	TGTGCCATCAGTGACCGCCCTAACTATGGCTACACCTTC	CAISDRPNYGYTF
TRBV20-1	TRBD2	-	TRBJ2-3	TGCAGTGCTAGAGGGATAGCGGGAAGAGATACGCAGTATTTT	CSARGIAGRDTQYF
TRBV19	TRBD2	-	TRBJ2-1	TGTGCCAGTAGTATCCGAGCGGGAGGCTACAATGAGCAGTTCTTC	CASSIRAGGYNEQFF
TRBV20-1	TRBD2	-	TRBJ2-1	TGCAGTGCAGCCGGGACTAGGGGCAATGAGCAGTTCTTC	CSAAGTRGNEQFF
TRBV4-2	TRBD2	few	TRBJ2-5	TGTGCCAGCAGCCAAGATGCTAGCGGGACGCAAGAGACCCAGTACTTC	CASSQDASGTQETQYF
TRBV6-1	-	few	TRBJ1-2	TGTGCCAGCAGTAGGGGGGCGGCCGACTATGGCTACACCTTC	CASSRGAADYGYTF
TRBV10-3	TRBD2	few	TRBJ2-5	TGTGCCATCAGTGAAAATAGCGGGAGGGCCAAGGGTTCGGGGGCCCAGTACTTC	CAISENSGRAKGSGAQYF
TRBV27	-	-	TRBJ1-1	TGTGCCAGCAGTTCGAATCGACATGAGAACACTGAAGCTTTCTTT	CASSSNRHENTEAFF
TRBV20-1	TRBD2	few	TRBJ2-3	TGCAGTGCTGTTTGGGGGAGGGTGCAGTATTTT	CSAVWGRVQYF
TRBV4-3	TRBD2	once	TRBJ2-1	TGCGCCAGCAGCCAAGAAGCTAGCGGGATCAATGAGCAGTTCTTC	CASSQEASGINEQFF